These T cell receptor beta chains were read from a single sample in a study of beta chain features in type 1 diabetes. Here immunoSEQ multiplex PCR was the method, and the copy in TCRdb shows in-frame clones only, minus some. Of over 150,000 clones listed, roughly 8% are singletons. Sequencing input: central memory CD4+ T cells from blood. The receptor set was obtained from a man aged 18 to 30 in good health. Both conserved end residues are part of each CDR3. Each record gives: CDR3 DNA, CDR3 protein, clone size, J gene, D gene, V gene. D genes are given only for firm matches. The size of a clone is reported for some rows only, either as once, few or many, or as a class for expanded clones.

TGTGCCAGTAGCCCGGACAGGCTGGCCTACGAGCAGTACTTC,CASSPDRLAYEQYF,few,TRBJ2-7,TRBD1,TRBV19
TGCGCCAGCAGCTTGGGATGGCGGGAGGACAATGAGCAGTTCTTC,CASSLGWREDNEQFF,.,TRBJ2-1,TRBD2,TRBV5-1
TGCGCCAGCAGCCAGCCCGGGACAGGGGCAGATACGCAGTATTTT,CASSQPGTGADTQYF,.,TRBJ2-3,TRBD1,TRBV4-3
TGCGCCAGCAGCCAAGCGGGGACTGAAGCTTTCTTT,CASSQAGTEAFF,.,TRBJ1-1,.,TRBV4-3
TGTGCCAGCAGCCTAACTAGCGGAGAGACCCAGTACTTC,CASSLTSGETQYF,many,TRBJ2-5,TRBD2,TRBV5-4
TGTGCCTGGAGTCGGGAGAGCCTCGGGAACACTGAAGCTTTCTTT,CAWSRESLGNTEAFF,.,TRBJ1-1,.,TRBV30
TGCGCCAGCACTCTGGAGTTAGCAGGGGGAGAGACCCAGTACTTC,CASTLELAGGETQYF,.,TRBJ2-5,TRBD1,TRBV5-1
TGTGCCAGCAGTGTTTCCAGCTCCTACAATGAGCAGTTCTTC,CASSVSSSYNEQFF,.,TRBJ2-1,.,TRBV6-5
TGTGCCAGCAGCGCCGGGACAGGGGAGGCGCGGCAGTTCTTC,CASSAGTGEARQFF,few,TRBJ2-1,TRBD1,TRBV6-1
TGTGCCAGCAGCTCGTTTGGGGGACAGGGGGACTATGGCTACACCTTC,CASSSFGGQGDYGYTF,few,TRBJ1-2,TRBD1,TRBV7-2
TGTGCCTGGAGTGTACGGGTCCCCGGAAACACCATATATTTT,CAWSVRVPGNTIYF,few,TRBJ1-3,.,TRBV30
TGCAGCGTCAAACAGGCGTACACCGGGGAGCTGTTTTTT,CSVKQAYTGELFF,many,TRBJ2-2,.,TRBV29-1
TGTGCCAGCTCACCAGGCCGCTACGAGCAGTACTTC,CASSPGRYEQYF,.,TRBJ2-7,.,TRBV18
TGCAGCGTCACACAGGGGGGGAATCAGCCCCAGCATTTT,CSVTQGGNQPQHF,few,TRBJ1-5,TRBD1,TRBV29-1
TGTGCCAGCAGCGTCGGGACTCGAGGGTATGGCTACACCTTC,CASSVGTRGYGYTF,.,TRBJ1-2,.,TRBV9
TGTGCCAGCAGCACTAGTGGGGTGGGGACGCAGTATTTT,CASSTSGVGTQYF,few,TRBJ2-3,.,TRBV7-2
TGTGCCAGCAGCTTTGGGGGGGGCGGCAATGAGCAGTTCTTC,CASSFGGGGNEQFF,.,TRBJ2-1,.,TRBV9
TGTGCCAGCAGTGAAGTTGACGCGGGGGCAGCTTTCTTT,CASSEVDAGAAFF,few,TRBJ1-1,.,TRBV6-1
TGTGCCAGCAGCTTGGGCGGGAGGGCGGGGTCCTACGAGCAGTACTTC,CASSLGGRAGSYEQYF,.,TRBJ2-7,TRBD2,TRBV5-4
TGTGCCAGCACACCGCGGGGACTAGCGGACAATGAGCAGTTCTTC,CASTPRGLADNEQFF,.,TRBJ2-1,TRBD2,TRBV28
TGTGCCTGGAGTAGGGACCACAGGGATGGCTACACCTTC,CAWSRDHRDGYTF,many,TRBJ1-2,.,TRBV30
TGTGCCAGCACCTTGGGGCTAGCGGGGAACACCGGGGAGCTGTTTTTT,CASTLGLAGNTGELFF,few,TRBJ2-2,TRBD2,TRBV7-9